This TCR beta chain originates from a study of shared clonotypes between healthy human individuals. Produced via immunoSEQ multiplex PCR; TCRdb's table is partial and in-frame only. The sample yields over a million clones, about 74% seen once. This clone was detected a few times. Its specificity is unknown. V was cut by 2 bases and J by 8 bases, with 25 bases left in between. Germline V gene lookup returns CDR1 SGHKS and CDR2 YYEKEE (reference sequence). This CDR3 comprises 17 residues. Findings of the study overall: It was anticipated that sequencing depth would influence how many clonotypes donors shared. Larger estimated richness was generally seen in naive subsets than in memory subsets.

This sequence originates from a man aged 18 to 29 in good health. The rearrangement uses TRBV5-5 and TRBJ1-2; possibly TRBD1 for D (5 bases). The sequenced sample consisted of memory CD4+ T cells sorted from blood. Subset indicated: CD45RA-negative fraction. The CDR3 DNA sequence: TGTGCCAGCAGCTTTGCCGCGGCGGCCAGGGAGACGCGAGGCTACACCTTC. Protein: CASSFAAAARETRGYTF.